This passage covers 13 T cell receptor beta chains from one sample sequenced in a study of quantifying T cell responses using KT2 cells. Study overall: Reverse transcription used primers in the TCR alpha and beta constant regions.

Each cDNA got a UMI-containing oligo ligated at its 3' end. The first PCR ran 4 to 5 cycles with an equimolar RC1.1 and RC1.2 beta primer mix. MiXCR, run by TCRdb on the UMI-ligation and nested PCR reads, gives a single entry per CDR3 protein. The sample holds under 35,000 distinct CDR3 sequences, 7.3% seen once. The sample was PBMCs spiked with cells of the T cell clone KT2. The receptors were sampled from a human donor.

J is TRBJ2-3 and V is TRBV12-3 or TRBV12-4; D perhaps matches TRBD2 (7 bases). The CDR3 contains 16 residues. Trimming removed 7 bases at V and 6 bases at J, with 23 bases between. The CDR3 DNA sequence: TGTGCCAGCATCAAAGCTATGGGGGGGGGCCGTGATACGCAGTATTTT. This codes for CASIKAMGGGRDTQYF.

The sample holds a few counts of this clonotype. The chain has TRBV20-1 and TRBJ2-7; possibly TRBD1 for D (6 bases). The length of the CDR3 is 13 residues. Trimming took off 4 bases at V and 0 bases at J, with 10 bases between the two ends. CDR1 is DFQATT and CDR2 is SNEGSKA in the germline V gene (reference sequence). The CDR3 reads CSATDRSSYEQYF. The CDR3 nucleotides read TGCAGTGCTACCGACAGGAGCTCCTACGAGCAGTACTTC.

Many counts were recorded for this clonotype. The CDR3 DNA sequence: TGTGCCACCAGCAGAGGGCCGAGGGGTGAGACCCAGTACTTC. Residues: CATSRGPRGETQYF. The chain is built from TRBV15 and TRBJ2-5; D possibly matches TRBD1 or TRBD2 (5 bases each). The germline CDR1 and CDR2 sequences are LNHNV and YYDKDF (reference sequence). V lost 1 base and J lost 5, with 11 bases in between. The CDR3 sequence is 14 residues long.

The chain employs TRBV20-1 and TRBJ2-1; 9 nucleotides align to TRBD2. The V segment lost 3 bases and the J segment 5 bases; nucleotides outside the gene matches: 11. CDR1 and CDR2 (germline): DFQATT, SNEGSKA (reference sequence). The CDR3 has 16 amino acids. CDR3 DNA sequence: TGCAGTGCTAGTGGGACTAGCCGTTTCTCGGACAATGAGCAGTTCTTC. Its protein is CSASGTSRFSDNEQFF.

This clonotype was counted between two and nine times. V usage is TRBV2 and J usage is TRBJ2-7, with 9 bases lining up with TRBD1. Germline CDR1 is SNHLY and CDR2 is FYNNEI. V shed 11 bases and J 4 bases; nucleotides not matched to a gene: 9. The CDR3 runs 13 residues. The CDR3 is CAGGQGRFYEQYF. CDR3 in DNA: TGTGCCGGAGGACAGGGGAGGTTTTACGAGCAGTACTTC.

The chain is built from TRBV10-3 and TRBJ2-7; 8 bases are a match to TRBD2. The CDR3 loop spans 13 amino acids. Per the germline V gene, CDR1 is ENHRY and CDR2 is SYGVKD. J lost 1 base, V lost 8 bases, and 4 bases had no gene match. The CDR3 sequence: CAIGGLDSYEQYF. CDR3 bases: TGTGCCATCGGGGGACTAGATTCCTACGAGCAGTACTTC.

The chain is built from TRBV7-8 and TRBJ1-3; 8 nucleotides line up with TRBD1. The CDR3 totals 14 residues. Germline lookup yields CDR1 SGHVS and CDR2 FQNEAQ. The J segment lost 5 bases and the V segment lost 5 bases, leaving 5 bases of the junction unmatched. The CDR3 here is CASSLQGARNTIYF. The CDR3 coding sequence is TGTGCCAGCAGCCTTCAGGGGGCAAGAAACACCATATATTTT.

This clonotype has more than one count but fewer than ten. This sequence joins TRBV29-1 and TRBJ2-1, with TRBD2 identical over 11 bases. The CDR3 loop spans 16 amino acids. Trimming removed 8 bases from V and 4 bases from J; junction bases left unmatched: 13. The germline CDR1 and CDR2 sequences are SQVTM and ANQGSEA. The DNA for the CDR3 is TGCAGCTCGGAGAGCTTACTAGCGGGAGTTTACAATGAGCAGTTCTTC. This gives the protein CSSESLLAGVYNEQFF.

This clonotype came up many times. The chain joins TRBV19 to TRBJ1-1; no firm D call. This CDR3 region has 13 residues. Germline CDR1 and CDR2: LNHDA and SQIVND (reference sequence). V shed 5 bases and J shed 0 bases, with 7 bases lying between them. CDR3 loop: CASSGSLNTEAFF. The CDR3 DNA follows: TGTGCCAGTAGTGGCAGCTTGAACACTGAAGCTTTCTTT.

This clonotype was seen repeatedly, ten times or more. The CDR3 loop reads CASSQGQGAPNYGYTF. The CDR3 nucleotides read TGCGCCAGCAGCCAGGGACAGGGGGCGCCTAACTATGGCTACACCTTC. This sequence joins TRBV5-1 and TRBJ1-2; 12 bases line up with TRBD1. Germline loops: CDR1 SGHRS, CDR2 YFSETQ. Trimming took 4 bases from V and 0 from J; bases not matched to a gene: 4. The length of the CDR3 is 16 residues.

This clonotype was recorded at least ten times. The chain links TRBV15 to TRBJ2-1, with TRBD2 matching over 11 bases. From germline, CDR1 is LNHNV and CDR2 YYDKDF (reference sequence). V lost 0 bases to trimming and J lost 6 bases; unmatched junction nucleotides: 1. The CDR3 consists of 15 residues. The CDR3 region is CATSRETSGGNEQFF. The DNA of the CDR3 is TGTGCCACCAGCAGAGAAACTAGCGGGGGCAATGAGCAGTTCTTC.

The V and J genes are TRBV2 and TRBJ2-3; 9 positions agree with TRBD2. Trimming at V came to 3 bases and at J to 6 bases, leaving 7 bases not matched to a gene. Germline CDR1 and CDR2: SNHLY and FYNNEI. The CDR3 loop spans 15 amino acids. In DNA form, the CDR3 reads TGTGCCAGCAGTGACGCGGTAGCGGGGGCCGATACGCAGTATTTT. Its translation: CASSDAVAGADTQYF.

This clonotype was counted ten times or more. The J gene is TRBJ1-1, the V gene TRBV25-1, with TRBD1 as a possible D gene (5 bases). The CDR3 covers 15 residues. V lost 4 bases and J 4 bases, leaving 16 bases between the germline ends. Germline CDR1 and CDR2: MGHDK and SYGVNS. Here the CDR3 DNA reads TGTGCCAGCAGTGGCGTTTGGGGGAAGGGCACTGAAGCTTTCTTT. Its protein product is CASSGVWGKGTEAFF.